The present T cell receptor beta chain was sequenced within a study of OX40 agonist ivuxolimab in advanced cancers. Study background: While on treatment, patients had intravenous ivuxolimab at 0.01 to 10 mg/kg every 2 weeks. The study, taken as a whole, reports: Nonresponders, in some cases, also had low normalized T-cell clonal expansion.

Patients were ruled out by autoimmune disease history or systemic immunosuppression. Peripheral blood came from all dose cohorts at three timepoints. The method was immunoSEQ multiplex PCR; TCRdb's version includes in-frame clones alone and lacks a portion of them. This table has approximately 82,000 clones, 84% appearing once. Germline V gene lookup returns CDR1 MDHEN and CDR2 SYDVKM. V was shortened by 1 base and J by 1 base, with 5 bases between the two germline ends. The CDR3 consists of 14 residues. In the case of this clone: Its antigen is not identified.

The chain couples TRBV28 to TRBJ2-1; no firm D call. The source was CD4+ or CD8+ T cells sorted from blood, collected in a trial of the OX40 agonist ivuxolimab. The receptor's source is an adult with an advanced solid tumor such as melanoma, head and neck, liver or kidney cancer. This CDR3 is CASSLFGSYNEQFF. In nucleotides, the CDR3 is TGTGCCAGCAGTTTATTTGGATCCTACAATGAGCAGTTCTTC.